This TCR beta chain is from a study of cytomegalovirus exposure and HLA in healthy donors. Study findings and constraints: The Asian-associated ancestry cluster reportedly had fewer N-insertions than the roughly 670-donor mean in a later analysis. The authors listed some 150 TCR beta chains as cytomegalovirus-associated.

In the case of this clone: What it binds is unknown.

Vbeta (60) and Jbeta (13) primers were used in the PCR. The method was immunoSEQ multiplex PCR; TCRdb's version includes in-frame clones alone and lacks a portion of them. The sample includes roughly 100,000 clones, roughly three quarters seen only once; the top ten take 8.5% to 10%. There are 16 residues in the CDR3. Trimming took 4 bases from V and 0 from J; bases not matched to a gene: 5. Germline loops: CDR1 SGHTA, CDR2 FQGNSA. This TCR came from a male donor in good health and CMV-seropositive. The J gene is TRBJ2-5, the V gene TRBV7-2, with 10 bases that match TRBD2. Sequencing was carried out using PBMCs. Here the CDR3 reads CASSSGLAANQETQYF. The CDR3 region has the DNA TGTGCCAGCAGCTCCGGACTAGCGGCCAACCAAGAGACCCAGTACTTC.